The entry below describes one T cell receptor beta chain. No antigen is known for it. It was by 5' RACE with UMI labels that the TRB cDNA libraries were prepared. TCRdb processed the 5' RACE reads again and assigns one entry to each CDR3 protein, with no DNA. Recorded here are fewer than 80,000 distinct CDR3 sequences; the top ten clones represent roughly 4.2%. The data were obtained in a study of CXCR3-negative and CXCR3-positive naive CD8 T cells. Findings and caveats of the study: Both naive subsets showed comparably high diversity, and memory CD8+ cells showed much lower diversity.

Naive CD8+ T cells had a CD45RO-CCR7+CD27+CD95- phenotype. The receptor comes from a human donor in good health. Some clones in this sample may be carry-over from other donors' samples. The sequenced material came from naive CXCR3- CD8+ T cells from blood. Subset specified: CD45RO-CCR7+CD27+CD95- naive CD8+ T cells lacking CXCR3 (TNR3-).

This CDR3 is CASSLLDGDNYGYTF. The chain is built from TRBV7-2 and TRBJ1-2. From germline, CDR1 is SGHTA and CDR2 FQGNSA. This CDR3 region has 15 residues.